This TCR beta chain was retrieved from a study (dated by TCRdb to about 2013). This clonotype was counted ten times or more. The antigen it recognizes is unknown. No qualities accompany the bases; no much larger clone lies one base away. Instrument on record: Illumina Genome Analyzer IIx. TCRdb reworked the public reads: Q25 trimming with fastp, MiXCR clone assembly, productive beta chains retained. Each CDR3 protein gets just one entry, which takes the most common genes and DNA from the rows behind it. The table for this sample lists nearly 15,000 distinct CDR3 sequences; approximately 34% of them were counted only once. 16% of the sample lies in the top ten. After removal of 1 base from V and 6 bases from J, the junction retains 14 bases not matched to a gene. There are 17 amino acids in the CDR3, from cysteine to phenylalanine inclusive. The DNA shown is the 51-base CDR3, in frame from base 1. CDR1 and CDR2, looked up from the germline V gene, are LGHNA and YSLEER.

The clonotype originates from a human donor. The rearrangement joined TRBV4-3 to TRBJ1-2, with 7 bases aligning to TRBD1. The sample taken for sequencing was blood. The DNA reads TGCGCCAGCAGCCAAGCCTCCGCACAGGGACAGAAAAATGGCTACACCTTC. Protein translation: CASSQASAQGQKNGYTF.